The following is a T cell receptor (beta chain) sequence with its context. This entry comes from a study of CD8+CD57+ T cells in acquired aplastic anemia. Study details: In CD4+ cells, healthy donors produced an average of about 11 million reads.

Genomic DNA templated the TCR beta VDJ and CDR3 profiling. MiXCR, run by TCRdb on the reads, gives a single entry per CDR3 protein. The profile shows fewer than 250,000 distinct CDR3 sequences, around 50% of them singletons. Trimming took off 0 bases at V and 2 bases at J, with 8 bases between the two ends. Germline CDR1 reads SGDLS; CDR2 reads YYNGEE. The CDR3 sequence is 14 residues long. Sequencing input: sorted CD4+, CD8+, or CD8+CD57+ T cells (not recorded which) from PBMCs. This receptor was taken from a human donor in good health, serving as a control. The genes are TRBV9 and TRBJ1-2; possibly TRBD1 for D (5 bases). The CDR3 loop reads CASSVVWGNYGYTF. CDR3 nucleotide sequence: TGTGCCAGCAGCGTAGTTTGGGGGAACTATGGCTACACCTTC.